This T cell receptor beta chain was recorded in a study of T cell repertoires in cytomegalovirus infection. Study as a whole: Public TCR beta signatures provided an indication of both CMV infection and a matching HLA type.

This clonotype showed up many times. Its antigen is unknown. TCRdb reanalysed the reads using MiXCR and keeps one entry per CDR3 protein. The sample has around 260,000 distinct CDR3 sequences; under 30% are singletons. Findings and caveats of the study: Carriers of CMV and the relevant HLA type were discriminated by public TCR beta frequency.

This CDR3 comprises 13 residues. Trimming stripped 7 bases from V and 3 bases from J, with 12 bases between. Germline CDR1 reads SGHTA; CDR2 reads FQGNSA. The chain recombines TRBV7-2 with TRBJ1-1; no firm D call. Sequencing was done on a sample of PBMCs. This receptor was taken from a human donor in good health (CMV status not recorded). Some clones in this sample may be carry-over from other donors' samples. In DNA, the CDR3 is TGTGCCAGCAACCCTCAGTTGGACACTGAAGCTTTCTTT. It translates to CASNPQLDTEAFF.